This T cell receptor beta chain comes out of a study of blood T cell repertoires in COVID-19. At the level of the study: PBMCs, B-cell-depleted T cells, or T cells provided the cDNA or gDNA that made up the material.

Profiling relied on immunoSEQ multiplex PCR, and the TCRdb table lists in-frame clones only, not all of them. The top ten hold approximately 6.9% of the sample, which has about 190,000 clones, 80% seen once. Between the trimmed V and J ends, which lost 1 base and 7 bases, there was a span of 11 bases. CDR3 length: 14 residues. Germline V CDR1 and CDR2: SNHLY, FYNNEI. Material for sequencing was peripheral blood. This rearrangement joins TRBV2 to TRBJ2-1; possible D gene TRBD1, 6 bases. The sequence was obtained from a man in his 60s with acute or convalescent COVID-19. The CDR3 nucleotides are TGTGCCAGCAGTGAAGTTAGGGGGTTGAATGAGCAGTTCTTC. Its translation is CASSEVRGLNEQFF.